The 23 T cell receptor beta chains below all came from one sample that was sequenced in a study of graft-versus-host responses after intestinal transplantation. Repertoires were generated with immunoSEQ multiplex PCR, while TCRdb's copy carries only in-frame clones and drops some. The sample has about 26,000 clones, about 81% seen once. The antigens these receptors bind are not known. The sample consisted of unstimulated CD4+ T cells sorted from spleen or lymph node cells, taken before intestinal transplant. The receptors stem from a human donor who received an intestinal transplant.

This clone was counted only a few times. V is TRBV6-6 and J is TRBJ2-7; 9 positions agree with TRBD1. The CDR3 extends over 15 amino acids. Germline V CDR1 and CDR2: MNHNY, SVGAGI (reference sequence). J lost 6 bases, V lost 5 bases, and 11 bases had no gene match. The CDR3 DNA follows: TGTGCCAGCAGTAAAACAGGGGGCCAAACGGGCGAGCAGTACTTC. Amino acids: CASSKTGGQTGEQYF.

This CDR3 reads CASSWASGDYEQYF. The CDR3 DNA follows: TGTGCCAGCAGTTGGGCTAGCGGGGACTACGAGCAGTACTTC. The V gene is TRBV28, the J gene TRBJ2-7; 9 positions match TRBD2. Germline CDR1 reads MDHEN; CDR2 reads SYDVKM. V lost 4 bases and J lost 3; bases outside the gene matches: 4. This CDR3 has 14 residues.

V is TRBV19 and J is TRBJ2-1; 12 bases match TRBD2. With V trimmed by 5 bases and J by 3 bases, 8 bases remained unmatched. The CDR3 extends over 17 amino acids. Germline CDR1 LNHDA, CDR2 SQIVND (reference sequence). The CDR3 here is CASSEELAGGYYNEQFF. The CDR3 nucleotides read TGTGCCAGTAGTGAAGAACTAGCGGGGGGATACTACAATGAGCAGTTCTTC.

V gene TRBV7-6 combines with J gene TRBJ1-6, with D tentatively TRBD1 (5 bases). CDR1 SGHVS and CDR2 FNYEAQ come from the germline V gene. Trimming took 2 bases from V and 6 from J, leaving 11 bases between them. This CDR3 contains 15 residues. CDR3 protein: CASSLRGGSNSPLHF. CDR3 sequence (DNA): TGTGCCAGCAGCTTACGGGGGGGGAGTAATTCACCCCTCCACTTT.

The J gene is TRBJ2-1, the V gene TRBV7-3; D might be TRBD1 (6 bases). The V gene's germline CDR1 is SGHTA and CDR2 FQGTGA. The CDR3 is 15 amino acids. V shed 5 bases and J shed 1 base, with 12 bases lying between them. CDR3 loop: CASSLRQASYNEQFF. CDR3 DNA: TGTGCCAGCAGCCTACGACAGGCTTCCTACAATGAGCAGTTCTTC.

The rearrangement links TRBV7-9 to TRBJ2-5; D not resolved. Trimming shortened V by 3 bases and J by 4 bases, and 12 bases separated the two germline ends. Germline V gives CDR1 SEHNR, CDR2 FQNEAQ (reference sequence). The CDR3 extends over 14 amino acids. The CDR3 here is CASSLSLDPETQYF. The CDR3, as DNA: TGTGCCAGCAGCTTGAGTCTGGATCCAGAGACCCAGTACTTC.

For the CDR3, the DNA is TGTGCCACCAGCGAAGGGACTAGCGGGAGTCGGGACTACGAGCAGTACTTC. This codes for CATSEGTSGSRDYEQYF. The V gene is TRBV15, the J gene TRBJ2-7, with 14 nucleotides matching TRBD2. CDR1 is LNHNV, CDR2 YYDKDF, per germline (reference sequence). Trimming cost V 5 bases and J 3 bases; bases outside gene matches: 9. The CDR3 loop spans 17 amino acids.

The chain has TRBV19 and TRBJ1-1, with D perhaps TRBD1 (5 bases). There are 15 residues in the CDR3. The V and J ends lost 11 bases and 0 bases respectively, with 19 bases between them. Germline V gives CDR1 LNHDA, CDR2 SQIVND (reference sequence). In nucleotides, the CDR3 is TGTGCCTCTTCGAGGGGTCCCTTCATGAACACTGAAGCTTTCTTT. Its translation is CASSRGPFMNTEAFF.

This chain connects TRBV5-1 to TRBJ2-7; D gene uncertain. V lost 0 bases, J lost 5 bases, and 6 bases lay in between. The CDR3 is 12 amino acids. Germline V lookup: CDR1 SGHRS, CDR2 YFSETQ. The CDR3 nucleotides read TGCGCCAGCAGCTTGGAGTGGGACGAGCAGTACTTC. Translation: CASSLEWDEQYF.

This clone was seen more than once but under ten times. V is TRBV6-1 and J is TRBJ1-3; D perhaps matches TRBD1 (5 bases). The ends were cut back, 3 bases at V and 4 bases at J, with 10 bases in the middle. Germline CDR1 and CDR2: MNHNS and SASEGT. The CDR3 is 14 amino acids. The CDR3 region is CASSDGGMGNTIYF. The CDR3 DNA reads as TGTGCCAGCAGTGACGGGGGAATGGGAAACACCATATATTTT.

This chain connects TRBV5-1 to TRBJ2-4; either TRBD1 or TRBD2 may supply D (5 bases each). The V gene lost 2 bases and the J gene lost 3 bases, with 12 bases spanning the gap. This CDR3 comprises 15 residues. Germline V gene lookup returns CDR1 SGHRS and CDR2 YFSETQ. CDR3 residues: CASSFAGSGKNIQYF. The CDR3 DNA reads as TGCGCCAGCAGCTTTGCAGGGAGTGGCAAAAACATTCAGTACTTC.

This sequence joins TRBV7-2 and TRBJ2-6; the D gene could be TRBD1 or TRBD2 (6 bases each). CDR3 length: 17 amino acids. Per germline, CDR1 SGHTA and CDR2 FQGNSA. Trimming shortened V by 3 bases and J by 4 bases, and 16 bases separated the two germline ends. The CDR3 sequence: CASSFQSGARGANVLTF. The CDR3 coding sequence is TGTGCCAGCAGCTTTCAATCGGGGGCCAGGGGGGCCAACGTCCTGACTTTC.

This chain connects TRBV5-1 to TRBJ2-7; 7 nucleotides match TRBD1. Germline lookup yields CDR1 SGHRS and CDR2 YFSETQ. The length of the CDR3 is 12 residues. Unmatched junction bases numbered 4, after V lost 3 bases and J lost 7 bases. The CDR3 DNA is TGCGCCAGCAGCTCGACAGGGCGGGAGCAGTACTTC. Protein sequence: CASSSTGREQYF.

This clone has more than one count but fewer than ten. V usage is TRBV7-9 and J usage is TRBJ2-7; tentatively, D is TRBD2 (6 bases). This CDR3 has 16 amino acids. Trimming cost V 5 bases and J 5 bases, with 22 bases left between them. Germline V gene sequence: CDR1 SEHNR, CDR2 FQNEAQ (reference sequence). The chain's CDR3 is CASSPVIGAGPHEQYF. The CDR3 DNA sequence: TGTGCCAGCAGCCCCGTAATTGGGGCGGGACCCCACGAGCAGTACTTC.

J is TRBJ2-3 and V is TRBV2; 9 bases align to TRBD2. The CDR3 covers 16 residues. Trimming at V came to 6 bases and at J to 0 bases, leaving 7 bases not matched to a gene. Per the germline V gene, CDR1 is SNHLY and CDR2 is FYNNEI. CDR3 loop: CASRLSGLASTDTQYF. The CDR3 DNA follows: TGTGCCAGCAGACTATCGGGACTAGCAAGCACAGATACGCAGTATTTT.

The chain is built from TRBV11-2 and TRBJ1-1; D gene unclear. Trimming took off 3 bases at V and 9 bases at J, with 8 bases between the two ends. Germline CDR1 reads SGHAT; CDR2 reads FQNNGV. CDR3 length: 11 amino acids. The chain's CDR3 is CASSFTNKAFF. CDR3 bases: TGTGCCAGCAGCTTTACCAATAAAGCTTTCTTT.

The chain carries TRBV2 and TRBJ1-1; 7 nucleotides match TRBD1. The CDR3 covers 17 residues. With V trimmed by 6 bases and J by 0 bases, 13 bases remained unmatched. CDR1 is SNHLY, CDR2 FYNNEI, per germline. The CDR3 DNA reads TGTGCCAGCAGCGTCAGACAGGGTGGCTTCATGAACACTGAAGCTTTCTTT. This gives the protein CASSVRQGGFMNTEAFF.

The chain couples TRBV21-1 to TRBJ2-6; the table's TRBD2 call for D was not verified on the DNA. TRBV21-1 is a pseudogene. CDR3 length: 18 residues. The CDR3 loop reads CASSADMLQQSRANVLTF. CDR3 DNA sequence: TGTGCCAGCAGTGCGGATATGCTACAACAAAGTCGGGCCAACGTCCTGACTTTC.

The table lists this clone with a count of one. The J gene is TRBJ1-1, the V gene TRBV5-1; TRBD1 aligns across 7 bases. The V gene end was trimmed by 2 bases and the J gene end by 1 base; junction bases not matched to a gene: 11. CDR1 and CDR2 (germline): SGHRS, YFSETQ. The CDR3 totals 17 residues. CDR3 coding DNA: TGCGCCAGCAGCTTAATCGGGTCGAGACAGGGGAACACTGAAGCTTTCTTT. Amino acids: CASSLIGSRQGNTEAFF.

The chain links TRBV5-5 to TRBJ1-2; the match to TRBD1 covers 9 bases. The germline V gene encodes CDR1 SGHKS and CDR2 YYEKEE (reference sequence). The CDR3 totals 13 residues. Trimming removed 3 bases from V and 4 bases from J; junction bases left unmatched: 1. Here the CDR3 reads CASSSTGGYGYTF. Here the CDR3 DNA reads TGTGCCAGCAGCTCGACAGGGGGCTATGGCTACACCTTC. Full variable domain (rest looked up from reference TRBV5-5 and TRBJ1-2): DAGVTQSPTHLIKTRGQQVTLRCSPISGHKSVSWYQQVLGQGPQFIFQYYEKEERGRGNFPDRFSARQFPNYSSELNVNALLLGDSALYLCASSSTGGYGYTFGSGTRLTVV.

As concerns this clone: Different DNA sequences within this sample yield the same CDR3. The chain combines TRBV29-1 with TRBJ2-7, with 9 bases fitting TRBD1. The ends lost 6 bases at V and 6 bases at J; junction bases unmatched: 6. The CDR3 extends over 12 amino acids. Germline V gene lookup returns CDR1 SQVTM and CDR2 ANQGSEA. The CDR3 region has the DNA TGCAGCGTACGGGACAGGGTAGGCGAGCAGTACTTC. This gives the protein CSVRDRVGEQYF.

V gene TRBV5-4 combines with J gene TRBJ2-5, with D perhaps TRBD1 (5 bases). The CDR3 is made up of 16 amino acids. The ends were cut back, 0 bases at V and 1 base at J, with 13 bases in the middle. The V gene's germline CDR1 is SGHNT and CDR2 YYREEE (reference sequence). CDR3 region: CASSLEVGRGQETQYF. DNA for the CDR3: TGTGCCAGCAGCTTGGAGGTTGGTAGGGGCCAAGAGACCCAGTACTTC.

The chain links TRBV7-9 to TRBJ1-3; the D is unclear. The germline V and J ends were trimmed by 3 bases and 0 bases, with 21 bases remaining between them. Per germline, CDR1 SEHNR and CDR2 FQNEAQ (reference sequence). This CDR3 is built from 19 residues. Written as DNA, the CDR3 is TGTGCCAGCAGCTTTTTCTCCGCATTTTCAGTGACCTCTGGAAACACCATATATTTT. As protein: CASSFFSAFSVTSGNTIYF.